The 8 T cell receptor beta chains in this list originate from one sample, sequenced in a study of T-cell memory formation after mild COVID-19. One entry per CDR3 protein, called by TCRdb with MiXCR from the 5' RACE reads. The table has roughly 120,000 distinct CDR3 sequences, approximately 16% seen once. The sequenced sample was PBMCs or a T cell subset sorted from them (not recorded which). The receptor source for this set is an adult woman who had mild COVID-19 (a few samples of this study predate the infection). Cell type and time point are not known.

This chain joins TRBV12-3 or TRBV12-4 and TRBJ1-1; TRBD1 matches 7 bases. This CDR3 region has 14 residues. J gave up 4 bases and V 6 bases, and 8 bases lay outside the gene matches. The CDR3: CASSIQGMLTEAFF. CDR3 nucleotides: TGTGCCAGCAGCATACAGGGGATGCTCACTGAAGCTTTCTTT.

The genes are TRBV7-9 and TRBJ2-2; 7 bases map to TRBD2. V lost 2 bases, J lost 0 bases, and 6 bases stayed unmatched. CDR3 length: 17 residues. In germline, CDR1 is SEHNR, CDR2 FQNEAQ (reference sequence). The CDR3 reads CASSLSYGGTNTGELFF. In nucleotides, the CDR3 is TGTGCCAGCAGCTTATCGTACGGGGGGACGAACACCGGGGAGCTGTTTTTT. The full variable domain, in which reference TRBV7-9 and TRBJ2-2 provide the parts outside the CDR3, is DTGVSQNPRHKITKRGQNVTFRCDPISEHNRLYWYRQTLGQGPEFLTYFQNEAQLEKSRLLSDRFSAERPKGSFSTLEIQRTEQGDSAMYLCASSLSYGGTNTGELFFGEGSRLTVL.

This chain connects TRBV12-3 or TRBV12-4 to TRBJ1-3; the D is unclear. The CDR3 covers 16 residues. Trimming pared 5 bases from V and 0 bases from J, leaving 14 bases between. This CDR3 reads CASSRGGVISGNTIYF. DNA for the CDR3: TGTGCCAGCAGTAGAGGTGGGGTGATCTCTGGAAACACCATATATTTT.

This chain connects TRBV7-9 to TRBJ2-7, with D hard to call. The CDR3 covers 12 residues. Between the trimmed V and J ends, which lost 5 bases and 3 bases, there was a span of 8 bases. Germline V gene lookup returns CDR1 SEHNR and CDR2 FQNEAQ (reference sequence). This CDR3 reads CASSPTHYEQYF. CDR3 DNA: TGTGCCAGCAGCCCTACTCACTACGAGCAGTACTTC.

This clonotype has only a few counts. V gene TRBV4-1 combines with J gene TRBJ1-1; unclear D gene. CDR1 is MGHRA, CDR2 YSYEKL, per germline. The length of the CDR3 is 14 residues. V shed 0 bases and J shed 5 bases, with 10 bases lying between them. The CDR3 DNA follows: TGCGCCAGCAGCCAAGAAAGGTTGGGGACTGAAGCTTTCTTT. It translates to CASSQERLGTEAFF.

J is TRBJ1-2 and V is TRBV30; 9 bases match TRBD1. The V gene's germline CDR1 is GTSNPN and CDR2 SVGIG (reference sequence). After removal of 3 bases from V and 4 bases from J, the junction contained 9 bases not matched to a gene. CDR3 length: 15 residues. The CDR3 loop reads CAWRNTGGPVYGYTF. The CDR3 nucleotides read TGTGCCTGGAGAAACACAGGGGGCCCCGTCTATGGCTACACCTTC.

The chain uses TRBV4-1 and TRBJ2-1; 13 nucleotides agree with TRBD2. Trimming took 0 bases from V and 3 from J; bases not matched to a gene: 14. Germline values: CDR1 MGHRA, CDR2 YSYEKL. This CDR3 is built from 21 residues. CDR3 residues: CASSQDPGSWTSGGNYNEQFF. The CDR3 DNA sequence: TGCGCCAGCAGCCAAGATCCCGGCTCTTGGACTAGCGGGGGTAACTACAATGAGCAGTTCTTC.

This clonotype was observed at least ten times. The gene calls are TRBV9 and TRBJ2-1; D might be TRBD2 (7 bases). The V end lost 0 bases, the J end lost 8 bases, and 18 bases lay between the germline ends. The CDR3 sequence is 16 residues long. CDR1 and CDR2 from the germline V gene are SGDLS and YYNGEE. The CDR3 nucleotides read TGTGCCAGCAGCGTAGCTTGGAGGGGGGGTTCGGATGAGCAGTTCTTC. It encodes CASSVAWRGGSDEQFF. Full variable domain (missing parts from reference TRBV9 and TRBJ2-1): DSGVTQTPKHLITATGQRVTLRCSPRSGDLSVYWYQQSLDQGLQFLIQYYNGEERAKGNILERFSAQQFPDLHSELNLSSLELGDSALYFCASSVAWRGGSDEQFFGPGTRLTVL.